This TCR beta chain was sequenced during a study of early T cells in non-severe SARS-CoV-2 infection (dated by TCRdb to the early 2020s). Study-wide context: Bulk RNA from unsorted whole blood was used for TCR sequencing, so alpha and beta chains could not be paired.

The library came from 5' RACE. The run used a NextSeq 500. The TCR library protocol attached unique molecular identifiers to individual cDNA molecules to correct for sequencing error and PCR bias. Sequencing covered both TCR alpha and beta chains, and within each sample the abundances of alpha and beta sequences were tightly co-correlated. Under the source paper's analysis protocol: Decombinator V4 was used to annotate the V gene, J gene and CDR3 of the TCR sequences. Expanded TCRs were defined as changing significantly between any two time points under a Poisson model with p below 0.0001. TCR abundances were normalised to the total number of TCRs sequenced per sample and expressed as counts per million. MAIT TCRs were defined by TRAV1-2 paired with TRAJ12, TRAJ20 or TRAJ33, and iNKT TCRs by TRAV10 paired with TRAJ18. VDJdb, accessed 1 November 2021, was searched for CMV, EBV and SARS-CoV-2 annotated TCRs, excluding TCRs annotated for multiple antigens. Starting from the raw public reads, TCRdb applied fastp trimming at Q25, assembled clones with MiXCR and retained in-frame beta chains. Rows with a matching CDR3 protein are joined into one entry that keeps the most common DNA and genes. TCRdb's processing, not the authors', yielded these V and J calls. Counted in this sample were tens of thousands of distinct CDR3 sequences; 9.5% to 15% of them appeared once. The top ten constitute around 3.5% of the sample.

Points the paper makes about the study in general: VDJdb matching was skewed toward anti-spike CD8 responses and likely underestimated virus-specific expansions by missing private and CD4 specificities.

This clonotype appeared many times. No antigen is known for it. Within one base of it there is no much larger clone, and no base qualities were kept. Set within a cohort of healthcare workers in London, UK, this nested case-control study involved weekly PCR testing of nasopharyngeal swabs along with blood sampling. Between 23 and 31 March 2020, the week of the UK lockdown, healthcare workers were enrolled and then followed up weekly for as long as 16 weeks. The germline V gene provides CDR1 SNHLY and CDR2 FYNNEI. V is pared back by 11 bases and J by 3 bases, with 14 bases lying between the germline termini. Including the terminal cysteine and phenylalanine, the CDR3 comprises 14 residues. The kept DNA is CDR3 alone, 42 bases in frame from the first base.

The chain employs TRBV2 and TRBJ2-6, with TRBD1 as a weak D call on 5 bases. The receptor comes from an adult who was a healthcare worker with PCR-confirmed SARS-CoV-2 infection or an uninfected control (not recorded which). The sequencing sample was made of whole blood. The CDR3 region: CASQRGGGANVLTF. The DNA sequence reads TGTGCCTCCCAAAGGGGCGGTGGGGCCAACGTCCTGACTTTC.